These 5 T cell receptor beta chains were sequenced from one sample in a study of T-cell reconstitution after alpha-beta-depleted transplantation in children. As it was prepared, the TCRbeta library received unique molecular identifiers. Using its own MiXCR run on the PCR reads, TCRdb lists one record per CDR3 protein. The repertoire holds 190,000 or so distinct CDR3 sequences, with approximately 6.8% as singletons. Sequences were derived from PBMCs from the stem cell graft donor, sampled from the stem cell graft. The receptors were sampled from a human donor who donated a stem cell graft to a child with Wiskott-Aldrich syndrome.

This clonotype has a count of ten or more. As DNA, the CDR3 is TGTGCCAGCAGCCAATCTCCGAACACTGAAGCTTTCTTT. Translated: CASSQSPNTEAFF. This chain joins TRBV3-1 and TRBJ1-1; the D is unclear. V was trimmed by 2 bases and J by 1 base, leaving 5 bases between them. The CDR3 runs 13 residues. Germline V gene lookup returns CDR1 LGHDT and CDR2 YNNKEL (reference sequence).

This clonotype was seen at least ten times. The CDR3 region is CASSPSGRIYEQYF. CDR3 nucleotide sequence: TGCGCCAGCAGTCCCTCCGGACGGATCTACGAGCAGTACTTC. The rearrangement uses TRBV5-1 and TRBJ2-7; D is unresolved. V lost 5 bases and J 3 bases, leaving 15 bases between the germline ends. The CDR3 has 14 residues. The V gene's germline CDR1 is SGHRS and CDR2 YFSETQ.

The sample holds many counts of this clonotype. The rearrangement uses TRBV5-1 and TRBJ2-3; D might be TRBD2 (6 bases). V was clipped by 4 bases and J by 1 base, with 13 bases between them. CDR3 size: 15 residues. Germline V CDR1 and CDR2: SGHRS, YFSETQ. CDR3 nucleotide sequence: TGCGCCAGCAGCCTGGAATCTAGCGGCACAGATACGCAGTATTTT. It codes for CASSLESSGTDTQYF.

This chain links TRBV6-5 with TRBJ1-2; 9 nucleotides align to TRBD1. The V and J ends lost 4 bases and 4 bases, in that order; junction bases with no gene match: 10. Germline V gene sequence: CDR1 MNHEY, CDR2 SVGAGI. This CDR3 has 16 residues. The CDR3 DNA reads TGTGCCAGCAGTTTGCCCCGGGACAGGGATTTCTATGGCTACACCTTC. Encoded protein: CASSLPRDRDFYGYTF.

A note on this clonotype: This could be a read error, since a much larger clone is one nucleotide away. The chain carries TRBV28 and TRBJ2-3; D unresolved. The CDR3 is made up of 11 amino acids. CDR1 and CDR2 (germline): MDHEN, SYDVKM. In DNA form, the CDR3 reads TGTACCAGCAGTTTCGGGCTAGCGCAGTATTTT. The encoded protein is CTSSFGLAQYF.